A single sample is the source of the 20 T cell receptor beta chains below, sequenced in a study of blood T cell repertoires in COVID-19. Sequencing was performed with immunoSEQ multiplex PCR; in TCRdb, only in-frame clones are kept and a portion is missing. The sample carries a few hundred thousand clones, around 87% recorded once. Sequencing was performed on peripheral blood. The receptors were sampled from a woman in her forties or fifties with acute or convalescent COVID-19.

This chain uses TRBV2 with TRBJ2-1, with TRBD2 matching over 11 bases. V dropped 3 bases and J dropped 3; count of bases not matched to a gene: 4. The CDR3 runs 16 residues. The germline gives CDR1 SNHLY, CDR2 FYNNEI. The CDR3 nucleotides are TGTGCCAGCAGTGAGAGGACTAGCGGGCTCTACAATGAGCAGTTCTTC. The encoded protein is CASSERTSGLYNEQFF.

This chain links TRBV5-4 with TRBJ2-7, with TRBD2 identical over 10 bases. The V segment lost 5 bases and the J segment 1 base; nucleotides outside the gene matches: 12. Germline lookup yields CDR1 SGHNT and CDR2 YYREEE (reference sequence). The CDR3 spans 17 residues. CDR3 loop: CASSIGPSGSLSYEQYF. CDR3 bases: TGTGCCAGCAGTATAGGCCCTAGCGGGAGTCTTTCCTACGAGCAGTACTTC.

The V call is TRBV7-8, the J call TRBJ1-4; TRBD1 aligns across 7 bases. The V segment lost 5 bases and the J segment 0 bases; nucleotides outside the gene matches: 3. Germline-derived CDR1 and CDR2 are SGHVS and FQNEAQ. There are 15 residues in the CDR3. The CDR3 nucleotides are TGTGCCAGCAGCCCCCAGGGGGCAACTAATGAAAAACTGTTTTTT. This gives the protein CASSPQGATNEKLFF.

This clone is a singleton in its sample. V and J are TRBV3-1 (or the pseudogene TRBV3-2) and TRBJ2-1; unclear D gene. This CDR3 contains 12 residues. Trimming stripped 2 bases from V and 7 bases from J, with 6 bases between. Germline V CDR1 and CDR2: LGHDT, YNNKEL (reference sequence). The chain's CDR3 is CASSQLLNEQFF. The CDR3 nucleotides read TGTGCCAGCAGCCAATTATTGAATGAGCAGTTCTTC.

This clone was observed once. The V and J genes are TRBV2 and TRBJ1-1; D is ambiguous. This CDR3 contains 11 residues. Trimming cost V 7 bases and J 4 bases, with 7 bases left between them. Germline CDR1 and CDR2: SNHLY and FYNNEI. DNA of the CDR3: TGTGCCAGCACCGGTGGCACTGAAGCTTTCTTT. Translated, it gives CASTGGTEAFF.

This clone was seen a single time. The chain combines TRBV12-3 or TRBV12-4 with TRBJ2-5; D might be TRBD2 (5 bases). This CDR3 is 13 amino acids long. Between the trimmed V and J ends, which lost 8 bases and 4 bases, there was a span of 14 bases. The CDR3 nucleotides read TGTGCCAGCTCAAGTTTGGCGGGAGAGACCCAGTACTTC. Translation gives CASSSLAGETQYF.

With regard to this clone: Relative to the germline gene, one junction end is altered; a read error may explain this. J is TRBJ1-2 and V is TRBV5-1; 7 positions agree with TRBD1. The germline gives CDR1 SGHRS, CDR2 YFSETQ. This CDR3 region has 16 residues. The CDR3 DNA follows: TGCGCCAGCAGTGATCAACCACAGGGGCCTAAGTATGGCTACACCTTC. It translates to CASSDQPQGPKYGYTF.

The V call is TRBV6-5, the J call TRBJ1-1, with 7 bases lining up with TRBD1. Unmatched junction bases numbered 5, after V lost 1 base and J lost 3 bases. Germline CDR1 and CDR2: MNHEY and SVGAGI. This CDR3 comprises 15 residues. This CDR3 reads CASSYLRGRDTEAFF. The DNA for the CDR3 is TGTGCCAGCAGTTACTTGAGGGGGCGGGACACTGAAGCTTTCTTT.

The J gene is TRBJ2-3, the V gene TRBV7-8; 8 nucleotides align to TRBD2. The germline gives CDR1 SGHVS, CDR2 FQNEAQ. After removal of 3 bases from V and 4 bases from J, the junction contained 9 bases not matched to a gene. The CDR3 is 16 amino acids. The CDR3 nucleotides are TGTGCCAGCAGCTTCGGAGCGGGAGTTTCCCCAGATACGCAGTATTTT. Protein: CASSFGAGVSPDTQYF.

V gene TRBV7-3 combines with J gene TRBJ2-3; TRBD2 aligns across 7 bases. Trimming took 1 base from V and 0 from J; bases not matched to a gene: 19. Germline loops: CDR1 SGHTA, CDR2 FQGTGA. The CDR3 has 21 residues. DNA for the CDR3: TGTGCCAGCAGCTTAAAACCCCCCCTAGCGGAAGAAGCAACTAGCACAGATACGCAGTATTTT. It translates to CASSLKPPLAEEATSTDTQYF.

To note about this clone: The identical CDR3 is also encoded by other nucleotide sequences in the sample. The chain has TRBV6-5 and TRBJ2-7; 13 nucleotides align to TRBD2. The CDR3 is 14 residues long. Germline values: CDR1 MNHEY, CDR2 SVGAGI. After removal of 5 bases from V and 4 bases from J, the junction contained 2 bases not matched to a gene. This CDR3 is CASSRTSGRYEQYF. CDR3 DNA sequence: TGTGCCAGCAGTAGGACTAGCGGGAGATACGAGCAGTACTTC.

The chain carries TRBV28 and TRBJ2-6; D is possibly TRBD1 (6 bases). Germline CDR1 and CDR2: MDHEN and SYDVKM. V lost 1 base to trimming and J lost 3 bases, with 7 bases between them. The CDR3 length is 15 residues. CDR3 coding DNA: TGTGCCAGCAGTTTATCAGGGGTTGGGGCCAACGTCCTGACTTTC. It translates to CASSLSGVGANVLTF.

Here the CDR3 reads CASSSELYNQPQHF. Written as DNA, the CDR3 is TGTGCCAGCAGCTCCGAACTGTACAATCAGCCCCAGCATTTT. V gene TRBV7-9 combines with J gene TRBJ1-5; no clear D. Trimming shortened V by 4 bases and J by 3 bases, and 10 bases separated the two germline ends. Germline V gives CDR1 SEHNR, CDR2 FQNEAQ (reference sequence). The length of the CDR3 is 14 residues.

J is TRBJ2-1 and V is TRBV5-5, with 8 bases lining up with TRBD1. The CDR3 length is 15 residues. CDR1 SGHKS and CDR2 YYEKEE come from the germline V gene (reference sequence). Trimming at V came to 3 bases and at J to 6 bases, leaving 8 bases not matched to a gene. The CDR3 sequence: CASSSATGQVNEQFF. DNA for the CDR3: TGTGCCAGCAGCTCCGCGACGGGACAGGTCAATGAGCAGTTCTTC.

The chain has TRBV7-2 and TRBJ2-3; D might be TRBD2 (5 bases). CDR3 length equals 16 residues. V gave up 5 bases and J gave up 0 bases, with 15 bases separating them. Germline values: CDR1 SGHTA, CDR2 FQGNSA. DNA for the CDR3: TGTGCCAGCAGCCCCGGGGTGAGCGCTAGCACAGATACGCAGTATTTT. Translation gives CASSPGVSASTDTQYF.

The chain links TRBV10-3 to TRBJ1-5; TRBD1 might be the D (6 bases). Germline V gene data show CDR1 as ENHRY and CDR2 as SYGVKD. The CDR3 runs 14 residues. Trimming shortened V by 2 bases and J by 5 bases, and 10 bases separated the two germline ends. The CDR3 DNA reads as TGTGCCATCAGTGAGGACAGGAGAGATCAGCCCCAGCATTTT. Translating gives CAISEDRRDQPQHF.

This clone was seen a handful of times. The chain combines TRBV6-6 with TRBJ2-2; D gene uncertain. This CDR3 contains 14 residues. Germline CDR1 MNHNY, CDR2 SVGAGI (reference sequence). Trimming stripped 2 bases from V and 8 bases from J, with 12 bases between. The CDR3 spells CASSYDILWGELFF. The CDR3, as DNA: TGTGCCAGCAGTTACGACATACTGTGGGGGGAGCTGTTTTTT.

This rearrangement joins TRBV18 to TRBJ2-3; possibly TRBD2 for D (6 bases). The CDR3 runs 16 residues. V was pared by 0 bases and J by 0 bases, with 10 bases between. Germline V gene sequence: CDR1 KGHSH, CDR2 LQKENI. The CDR3 DNA reads TGTGCCAGCTCACCACCGTTGGGGGGTAGCACAGATACGCAGTATTTT. Protein: CASSPPLGGSTDTQYF.

The sample holds one count of this clone. The V call is TRBV5-4, the J call TRBJ2-3; 12 nucleotides align to TRBD2. The junction had 8 bases not matched to a gene; V was cut back by 4 bases and J by 5 bases. CDR1 is SGHNT and CDR2 is YYREEE in the germline V gene (reference sequence). The CDR3 runs 16 residues. The CDR3 here is CASSLRSGLAGDTQYF. The DNA of the CDR3 is TGTGCCAGCAGCCTACGGTCGGGACTAGCGGGAGATACGCAGTATTTT.

The DNA of the CDR3 is TGTGCCAGTACCCCAGGCGGGGTGACTAAAGCTTTCTTT. The encoded protein is CASTPGGVTKAFF. The chain combines TRBV19 with TRBJ1-1; D gene uncertain. V shed 7 bases and J shed 9 bases, with 18 bases lying between them. This CDR3 contains 13 residues. CDR1 LNHDA and CDR2 SQIVND come from the germline V gene (reference sequence).